This entry lists 5 T cell receptor beta chains sequenced from one sample in a study of blood T cells in healthy people across ages. Then a second PCR, running about 6 to 12 cycles, was carried out with a sample-barcoded 5' primer and a J-beta primer mix. TCRdb processed the 5' RACE reads anew with MiXCR; each CDR3 protein has one entry. This table holds about 590,000 distinct CDR3 sequences, approximately 30% found once. Sequences were obtained from blood. These TCRs come from a woman older than 75 in good health.

The V call is TRBV2, the J call TRBJ1-1; no clear D gene. Trimming stripped 6 bases from V and 0 bases from J, with 11 bases between. Germline assignment: CDR1 SNHLY and CDR2 FYNNEI. The CDR3 runs to 14 residues. DNA for the CDR3: TGTGCCAGCAGCCCGATGAGCATGAACACTGAAGCTTTCTTT. Protein: CASSPMSMNTEAFF.

J is TRBJ1-1 and V is TRBV6-6; TRBD1 aligns across 7 bases. The J segment lost 2 bases and the V segment lost 7 bases, leaving 16 bases of the junction unmatched. The CDR3 covers 17 residues. CDR1 and CDR2 (germline): MNHNY, SVGAGI (reference sequence). The chain's CDR3 is CASTEGVRQGYNTEAFF. In nucleotides, the CDR3 is TGTGCCAGCACCGAAGGCGTCCGACAGGGATATAACACTGAAGCTTTCTTT.

This clonotype appeared once. This chain links TRBV20-1 with TRBJ2-7, with TRBD1 as a possible D gene (6 bases). Deletions cut 4 bases from V and 2 bases from J, with 15 bases between. CDR3 length equals 14 residues. Germline V gene data show CDR1 as DFQATT and CDR2 as SNEGSKA (reference sequence). CDR3 nucleotides: TGCAGTGCTATTCCGGGACACGGTGCCTACGAGCAGTACTTC. Translation gives CSAIPGHGAYEQYF.

In the case of this clonotype: This may stem from a read error, because a much larger clone lies one nucleotide away. The rearrangement links TRBV15 to TRBJ2-6, with D perhaps TRBD1 or TRBD2 (5 bases each). The CDR3 has 17 amino acids. CDR1 LNHNV and CDR2 YYDKDF come from the germline V gene (reference sequence). The CDR3 sequence: CATSREVQGTGANVLAF. In DNA form, the CDR3 reads TGTGCCACCAGCAGAGAAGTTCAGGGAACCGGGGCCAACGTCCTGGCTTTC.

In this sample, this clonotype turned up many times. This chain links TRBV7-9 with TRBJ2-7; D remains unclear. This CDR3 comprises 11 residues. The ends were cut back, 4 bases at V and 3 bases at J, with 4 bases in the middle. Germline values: CDR1 SEHNR, CDR2 FQNEAQ (reference sequence). Written as DNA, the CDR3 is TGTGCCAGCAGCTCACACTACGAGCAGTACTTC. It codes for CASSSHYEQYF.